The clone carrying this T cell receptor (beta chain) was seen only a few times. Its specificity is not known. The PCR contained 60 Vbeta and 13 Jbeta primers. Original analysis: The count from a later analysis was 65 million to 90 million unique TCR beta chains, 9.5 million to 13 million of them shared. Clones were sequenced by immunoSEQ multiplex PCR, and TCRdb holds only the in-frame ones, with some missing. V and J calls and clone size follow that table, whereas D and trimming were derived from the DNA. Here the sample spans about 160,000 clones, over 65% being singletons. This sample is drawn from a study of cytomegalovirus exposure and HLA in healthy donors. On the study more broadly: Within the Caucasian-associated ancestry cluster were approximately 77% of the roughly 380 genotyped donors. Study-level results: In a later analysis, productive TCRs from donors in an Asian-associated ancestry cluster reportedly carried fewer N-insertions than the cohort mean.

V was shortened by 2 bases and J by 4 bases, with 10 bases between the two germline ends. There are 14 residues in the CDR3. The V gene's germline CDR1 is SGHRS and CDR2 YFSETQ. Each donor was nominally healthy when sampled (though unrecorded immune exposures were likely). The clonotype was recovered from a middle-aged woman in good health and CMV-seronegative. The chain is built from TRBV5-1 and TRBJ1-3; D is uncertain. Material for sequencing was PBMCs. The CDR3 nucleotides read TGCGCCAGCAGCTTCTTATCGAGCGGAAACACCATATATTTT. Amino acids: CASSFLSSGNTIYF.